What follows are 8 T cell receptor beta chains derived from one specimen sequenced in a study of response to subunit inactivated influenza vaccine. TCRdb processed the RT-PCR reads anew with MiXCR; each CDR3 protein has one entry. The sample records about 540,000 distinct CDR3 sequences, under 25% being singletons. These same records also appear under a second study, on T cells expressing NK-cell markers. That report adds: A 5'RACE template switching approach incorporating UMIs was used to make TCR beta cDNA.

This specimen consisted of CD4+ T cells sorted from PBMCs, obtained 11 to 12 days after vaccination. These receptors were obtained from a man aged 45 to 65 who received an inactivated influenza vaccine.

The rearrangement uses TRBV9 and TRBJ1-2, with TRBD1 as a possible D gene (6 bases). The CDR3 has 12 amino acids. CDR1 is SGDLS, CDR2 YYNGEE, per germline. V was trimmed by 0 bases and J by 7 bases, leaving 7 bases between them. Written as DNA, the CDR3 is TGTGCCAGCAGCGTAGTCAGGGGTGGCTACACCTTC. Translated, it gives CASSVVRGGYTF.

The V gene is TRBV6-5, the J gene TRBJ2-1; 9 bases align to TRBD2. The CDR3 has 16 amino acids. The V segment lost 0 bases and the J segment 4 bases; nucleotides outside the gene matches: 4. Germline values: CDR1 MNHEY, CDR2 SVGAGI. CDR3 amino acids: CASSYSGLAGYNEQFF. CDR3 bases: TGTGCCAGCAGTTACTCGGGCCTAGCGGGGTACAATGAGCAGTTCTTC.

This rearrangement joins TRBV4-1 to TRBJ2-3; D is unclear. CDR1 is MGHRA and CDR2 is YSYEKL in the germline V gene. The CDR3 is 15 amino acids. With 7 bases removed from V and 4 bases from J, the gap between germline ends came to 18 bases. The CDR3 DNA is TGCGCCAGCACCCAGAGGCCCGGTGGGGCAGATACGCAGTATTTT. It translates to CASTQRPGGADTQYF.

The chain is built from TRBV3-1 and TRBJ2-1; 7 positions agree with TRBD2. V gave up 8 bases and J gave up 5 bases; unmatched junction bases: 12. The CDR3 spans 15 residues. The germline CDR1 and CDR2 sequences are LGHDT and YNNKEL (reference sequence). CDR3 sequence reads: CASGFLGRRDNEQFF. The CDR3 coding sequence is TGTGCCAGCGGGTTTCTCGGGAGGAGGGACAATGAGCAGTTCTTC.

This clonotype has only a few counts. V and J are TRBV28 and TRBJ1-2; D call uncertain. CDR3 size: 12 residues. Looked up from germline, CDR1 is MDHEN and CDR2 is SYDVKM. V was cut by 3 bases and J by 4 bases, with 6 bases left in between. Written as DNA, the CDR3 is TGTGCCAGCAGTTTGAGCACCTATGGCTACACCTTC. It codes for CASSLSTYGYTF.

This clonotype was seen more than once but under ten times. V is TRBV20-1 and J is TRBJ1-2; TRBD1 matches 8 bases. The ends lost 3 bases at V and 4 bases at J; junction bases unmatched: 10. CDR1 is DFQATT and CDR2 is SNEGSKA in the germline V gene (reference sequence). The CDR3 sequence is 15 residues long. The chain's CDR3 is CSARETGANSYGYTF. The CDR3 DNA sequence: TGCAGTGCTAGGGAGACAGGGGCCAATAGCTATGGCTACACCTTC.

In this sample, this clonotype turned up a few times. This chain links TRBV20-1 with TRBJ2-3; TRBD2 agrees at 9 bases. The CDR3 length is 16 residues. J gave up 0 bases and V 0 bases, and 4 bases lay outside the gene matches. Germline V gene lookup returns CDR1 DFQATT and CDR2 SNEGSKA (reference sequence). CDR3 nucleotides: TGCAGTGCTAGAGAGGCTAGCGGGAAGAGCACAGATACGCAGTATTTT. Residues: CSAREASGKSTDTQYF.

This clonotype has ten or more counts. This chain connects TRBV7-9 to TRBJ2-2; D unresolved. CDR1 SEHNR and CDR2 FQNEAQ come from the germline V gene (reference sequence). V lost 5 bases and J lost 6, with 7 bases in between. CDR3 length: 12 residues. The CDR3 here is CASSLRAGELFF. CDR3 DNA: TGTGCCAGCAGCCTACGGGCCGGGGAGCTGTTTTTT.